This TCR beta chain stems from a study of T-cell memory formation after mild COVID-19 (dated by TCRdb to the early 2020s). In the study overall: TCR sequence clusters from the two donors were largely donor specific. Two young, previously healthy adult volunteers, one female and one male, were included in the cohort. In a couple of donors, T-cell clones that expanded and contracted after mild COVID-19 were followed by sequencing TCRalpha and TCRbeta repertoires longitudinally.

Concerning this clonotype itself: Its cognate antigen has yet to be identified. No much larger clonotype is one base removed from it; base qualities were not supplied.

The germline V gene (reference sequence) provides CDR1 MNHEY and CDR2 SMNVEV. The CDR3 runs 12 residues from the cysteine to the valine. The kept DNA is CDR3 alone, 36 bases in frame from the first base. Germline trimming: 2 bases from V, 12 bases from J; junction bases outside gene matches: 7. Ficoll-Paque density gradient centrifugation was used to isolate PBMCs. TCRdb lists the instrument as Illumina NovaSeq 6000. TCRalpha and TCRbeta cDNA libraries were constructed by 5'RACE with constant-segment primers, with sample barcodes and unique molecular identifiers being introduced. Trizol reagent was used to extract RNA from every sample. Amplification of the libraries took two PCR steps, and the second step added a second sample barcode plus Illumina TruSeq adapters. Sequencing of libraries was performed on an Illumina NovaSeq with 2 x 150 bp paired-end reads. Per the authors' processing: The reads were demultiplexed and collapsed into UMI-guided consensus sequences using migec v1.2.7. Using mixcr v2.1.11, UMI consensuses were aligned to TRA and TRB V and J templates and then assembled into clonotypes. A clonotype was counted as expanded or contracted only when both edgeR and NoisET called the clonotype significant, with the noise models trained on biological replicates. For edgeR calls, the cutoffs were a false discovery rate-adjusted p below 0.01 and a log2 fold-change threshold of 1. As an exploratory analysis of dynamics, max-normalized trajectories of the 1000 most abundant clonotypes were examined by PCA with hierarchical clustering. Separately sequenced CD4+ and CD8+ repertoires were used to assign the CD4 or CD8 phenotype of responding clones. TCRdb handled the public reads itself, with Q25 trimming in fastp and clone calling in MiXCR, and kept productive beta chains. Rows merge per CDR3 protein into single entries with the most common DNA and genes. It is TCRdb's table, rather than the study itself, that gives the V and J calls and clone size. Here the sample has fewer than 350,000 distinct CDR3 sequences; around an eighth occur a single time. Over 20% of the sample comes from the top ten.

Study-level results and caveats: Some responding clones were detected in pre-infection memory, which suggested that pre-existing cross-reactive memory T cells had joined the SARS-CoV-2 response. Only two mild cases were covered by the study, and larger cohorts that include severe cases with pre-infection samples were considered necessary. The second-wave clones that peaked on day 37 were not confirmed to be SARS-CoV-2 specific. Contracting CD4+ clones were located mainly in the CM and EM memory subsets, whereas CD8+ clones were found to be enriched in EMRA. Clones that contracted from day 15 to 85 showed balanced CD4/CD8 phenotypes, whereas a second wave of clones that expanded from day 15 to 37 leaned towards CD4+.

Material for sequencing was PBMCs or a T cell subset sorted from them (not recorded which). The receptor chain draws on TRBV27 and TRBJ2-7, with 7 bases aligning to TRBD2. This receptor was obtained from a man between 18 and 35 years old who had mild COVID-19 (a few samples of this study predate the infection). The sample titles of this study are shuffled in the database, so cell type and time point are left out; the donor was told from shared clones. The CDR3 region reads CASSLMGGDLYV. The DNA sequence is TGTGCCAGCAGTTTAATGGGGGGGGACCTGTACGTC.